These 27 T cell receptor beta chains originate from one sample sequenced in a study of metastatic and nonmetastatic thyroid tumors. With MiXCR, TCRdb called clones anew from the PCR reads. The sample consists of under 30,000 clones, 23% of them appearing once. Until they underwent thyroid surgery, no patient had received any treatment. Input material: blood. The receptors were sampled from a female donor with papillary thyroid cancer or a benign thyroid nodule (not recorded which). Some clones in this sample may be carry-over from other donors' samples.

The V gene is TRBV5-3, the J gene TRBJ2-7; 11 bases are a match to TRBD2. TRBV5-3 is known as an ORF, though its function is uncertain. There are 16 residues in the CDR3. V dropped 8 bases and J dropped 5; count of bases not matched to a gene: 15. CDR3 nucleotides: TGTGCCAGTATCGATATAGCGGGAGGGCCCACGGACGAGCAGTACGTC. This gives the protein CASIDIAGGPTDEQYV.

In this sample, this clone turned up many times. The V and J genes are TRBV11-2 and TRBJ2-5; D is perhaps TRBD1 (6 bases). Trimming removed 5 bases at V and 1 base at J, with 8 bases between. The CDR3 consists of 13 residues. Germline-derived CDR1 and CDR2 are SGHAT and FQNNGV. CDR3 sequence: CASSLDSQETQYF. CDR3 in DNA: TGTGCCAGCAGCCTGGACAGCCAAGAGACCCAGTACTTC.

This clone occurred many times. CDR3 coding DNA: TGTGCCAGCAGCTTAGGGAGGACAGGGTCGCCCAAAGAGACCCAGTACTTC. Translated, it gives CASSLGRTGSPKETQYF. The chain couples TRBV7-9 to TRBJ2-5, with 8 positions matching TRBD1. Germline lookup yields CDR1 SEHNR and CDR2 FQNEAQ (reference sequence). V was clipped by 1 base and J by 3 bases; unmatched bases: 10. CDR3 length equals 17 residues.

This clone was recorded once. At one end, the junction sequence differs from germline, possibly due to a read error. V is TRBV5-8 and J is TRBJ1-1, with D possibly TRBD1 on 5 matching bases. CDR3 size: 16 residues. Germline V gene lookup returns CDR1 SGHTS and CDR2 YDEGEE. CDR3 sequence (DNA): TGTGCCAGCCCCGAAGGTGTAGTCAGGGAAGTTTCTGAAGCTATCTTT. Translated: CASPEGVVREVSEAIF.

The rearrangement links TRBV20-1 to TRBJ1-1, with D unresolved. Germline V CDR1 and CDR2: DFQATT, SNEGSKA (reference sequence). The CDR3 consists of 13 residues. The germline V and J ends were trimmed by 0 bases and 5 bases, with 10 bases remaining between them. In DNA, the CDR3 is TGCAGTGCTAGAGATTCGGGATTTACTGAAGCTTTCTTT. It yields the protein CSARDSGFTEAFF.

The gene calls are TRBV7-9 and TRBJ1-1; D uncertain. This CDR3 has 14 residues. V lost 0 bases to trimming and J lost 6 bases, with 11 bases between them. CDR1 is SEHNR, CDR2 FQNEAQ, per germline (reference sequence). The CDR3 DNA reads as TGTGCCAGCAGCTTAGCGCGGGATTACTCTGAAGCTTTCTTT. This translates into CASSLARDYSEAFF.

This clone was seen many times. The chain's CDR3 is CASTPYGAGQPQHF. The CDR3, as DNA: TGTGCCAGCACTCCGTACGGGGCGGGACAGCCCCAGCATTTT. J is TRBJ1-5 and V is TRBV6-1, with D possibly being TRBD1 (5 bases). There are 14 residues in the CDR3. The germline gives CDR1 MNHNS, CDR2 SASEGT. Deletions cut 7 bases from V and 7 bases from J, with 17 bases between.

This clone has ten or more counts. The junction does not match germline at one end; this may be a read error. The chain has TRBV20-1 and TRBJ2-5, with D unclear. CDR3 length: 12 amino acids. The germline V gene encodes CDR1 DFQATT and CDR2 SNEGSKA (reference sequence). The CDR3 loop is CSARDFLRLTFF. CDR3 sequence (DNA): TGCAGTGCTAGAGATTTTCTCCGCCTTACCTTCTTC.

This clone has at least ten counts. V usage is TRBV4-3 and J usage is TRBJ1-1; D remains ambiguous. The CDR3 is 16 residues long. V lost 0 bases to trimming and J lost 0 bases, with 11 bases between them. CDR1 is LGHNA, CDR2 YSLEER, per germline. CDR3 in amino acids: CASSQDWRAMNTEAFF. Here the CDR3 DNA reads TGCGCCAGCAGCCAAGATTGGAGAGCCATGAACACTGAAGCTTTCTTT.

This clone has just a few counts. V is TRBV27 and J is TRBJ2-3; maybe TRBD2 (7 bases). Germline V gene sequence: CDR1 MNHEY, CDR2 SMNVEV (reference sequence). The V and J ends lost 7 bases and 5 bases respectively, with 19 bases between them. This CDR3 contains 15 residues. The CDR3 reads CASMSEGGLGDTQYF. In DNA form, the CDR3 reads TGTGCCAGCATGTCGGAGGGGGGGTTGGGAGATACGCAGTATTTT.

This clone was seen repeatedly, ten times or more. J is TRBJ2-1 and V is TRBV5-1; 11 bases align to TRBD1. The V gene's germline CDR1 is SGHRS and CDR2 YFSETQ. CDR3 length: 16 residues. With 5 bases clipped from V and 3 bases from J, the junction kept 7 bases outside the gene matches. The CDR3 DNA follows: TGCGCCAGCAGTCTGAGAGGGACAGGGGGCTACAATGAGCAGTTCTTC. It codes for CASSLRGTGGYNEQFF.

This clone was recorded many times. The chain uses TRBV5-7 and TRBJ1-4, with D possibly being TRBD1 (6 bases). TRBV5-7 is recorded as an ORF, its role being uncertain. Trimming removed 4 bases from V and 7 bases from J, with 17 bases in between. The CDR3 loop spans 15 amino acids. CDR3 nucleotide sequence: TGTGCCAGCAGCAAGAAACAGGGTAATGGTGAAAAACTGTTTTTT. Translation: CASSKKQGNGEKLFF.

This clone occurred a few times. One end of the junction does not line up with germline, which may come from a read error. The chain is built from TRBV6-5 and TRBJ2-7; D may be TRBD1 (6 bases). Germline CDR1 reads MNHEY; CDR2 reads SVGAGI. This CDR3 is built from 15 residues. The DNA for the CDR3 is TGTGCCAGCAGCTACGGACAGTATGGGTCCTACGAGCATTACTTC. This gives the protein CASSYGQYGSYEHYF.

This clone was seen a few times. The J gene is TRBJ2-2, the V gene TRBV10-3; D unclear. Between the trimmed V and J ends, which lost 10 bases and 3 bases, there was a span of 9 bases. Germline CDR1 and CDR2: ENHRY and SYGVKD. This CDR3 has 12 amino acids. In nucleotides, the CDR3 is TGTGCCACCTCCGACTACACCGGGGAGCTGTTTTTT. Translating it yields CATSDYTGELFF.

This clone was seen ten or more times. The genes are TRBV12-3 or TRBV12-4 and TRBJ2-3; D could derive from TRBD1 or TRBD2 (5 bases each). Trimming took off 6 bases at V and 10 bases at J, with 20 bases between the two ends. This CDR3 has 14 amino acids. The CDR3 region has the DNA TGTGCCAGCAGCCTTTTAGGGACGCTAGTGGCGCAGTATTTT. Translated, it gives CASSLLGTLVAQYF.

This clone came up a few times. The chain combines TRBV12-5 with TRBJ1-2; D ambiguous. This CDR3 region has 8 residues. Germline CDR1 is LGHNT and CDR2 is FRNRAP. V dropped 10 bases and J dropped 3 bases, with 0 bases sitting between them. The CDR3 loop is CANYGYTF. In DNA form, the CDR3 reads TGTGCTAACTATGGCTACACCTTC.

The V call is TRBV28, the J call TRBJ2-3, with TRBD2 as a possible D gene (5 bases). CDR1 is MDHEN and CDR2 is SYDVKM in the germline V gene. Deletions cut 6 bases from V and 2 bases from J, with 9 bases between. The CDR3 sequence is 13 residues long. The CDR3 DNA is TGTGCCAGCAGGGAGGTGTCCACAGATACGCAGTATTTT. This encodes CASREVSTDTQYF.

This clone has just one count. The chain joins TRBV12-3 or TRBV12-4 to TRBJ2-1; TRBD1 aligns across 11 bases. The CDR3 consists of 17 residues. V shed 10 bases, J shed 10 bases, and the junction held 21 bases outside the gene matches. CDR3 amino acids: CATIFGTGGIRLYEQFF. Written as DNA, the CDR3 is TGTGCCACCATTTTCGGGACAGGGGGTATTCGTCTCTACGAGCAGTTCTTC.

Points on this clone: The junction shows a germline mismatch at one end, possibly a read error. The gene calls are TRBV20-1 and TRBJ2-2; D perhaps matches TRBD2 (6 bases). The CDR3 loop spans 14 amino acids. Germline V gives CDR1 DFQATT, CDR2 SNEGSKA (reference sequence). The CDR3: CSAVGGMNTWELFF. The CDR3 region has the DNA TGCAGTGCAGTCGGCGGGATGAACACCTGGGAGCTGTTTTTT.

The chain recombines TRBV27 with TRBJ2-7; no clear D gene. Germline V gives CDR1 MNHEY, CDR2 SMNVEV (reference sequence). Trimming left V 4 bases short and J 6 bases short, with 13 bases between. The CDR3 runs 13 residues. CDR3 region: CASSSTWFFEQYF. The CDR3 coding sequence is TGTGCCAGCAGTTCGACATGGTTCTTCGAGCAGTACTTC.

In nucleotides, the CDR3 is TGTGCCAGCAGTGCCCGGGTGGGAGGTGAAGCTTTCTTT. It translates to CASSARVGGEAFF. The chain is built from TRBV12-3 or TRBV12-4 and TRBJ1-1; D is ambiguous. V lost 5 bases to trimming and J lost 7 bases, with 14 bases between them. The CDR3 consists of 13 residues.

This clone was detected many times. The J gene is TRBJ2-3, the V gene TRBV5-1; D perhaps matches TRBD2 (6 bases). This CDR3 contains 15 residues. Trimming removed 1 base at V and 6 bases at J, with 15 bases between. Per germline, CDR1 SGHRS and CDR2 YFSETQ. The CDR3 bases are TGCGCCAGCAGCTTGTCTGGCAGGGCGGGGGATACGCAGTATTTT. Amino acids: CASSLSGRAGDTQYF.

The chain recombines TRBV7-9 with TRBJ1-2, with D perhaps matching TRBD1 (5 bases). CDR3 length: 15 residues. Between the trimmed V and J ends, which lost 5 bases and 6 bases, there was a span of 19 bases. The V gene's germline CDR1 is SEHNR and CDR2 FQNEAQ (reference sequence). The CDR3 protein is CASSTVSGLINGYTF. DNA for the CDR3: TGTGCCAGCAGCACCGTGTCAGGGTTGATTAATGGCTACACCTTC.

The sample holds many counts of this clone. The chain uses TRBV27 and TRBJ1-1; D ambiguous. The CDR3 extends over 13 amino acids. Germline values: CDR1 MNHEY, CDR2 SMNVEV (reference sequence). Trimming shortened V by 2 bases and J by 9 bases, and 13 bases separated the two germline ends. This CDR3 is CASSLTSARKAFF. The CDR3 DNA sequence: TGTGCCAGCAGTTTAACCAGTGCCCGCAAAGCTTTCTTT.

V is TRBV27 and J is TRBJ2-7; the D gene could be TRBD1 or TRBD2 (6 bases each). The CDR3 consists of 15 residues. Germline-derived CDR1 and CDR2 are MNHEY and SMNVEV (reference sequence). V gave up 8 bases and J gave up 4 bases, with 21 bases separating them. The CDR3 is CASSEAGHRAYEQYF. The CDR3 nucleotides read TGTGCCAGCTCCGAGGCGGGACACCGAGCATACGAGCAGTACTTC.

This clone showed up many times. The V call is TRBV10-3, the J call TRBJ2-5; D is perhaps TRBD1 or TRBD2 (7 bases each). The CDR3 covers 13 residues. Germline V lookup: CDR1 ENHRY, CDR2 SYGVKD. V lost 6 bases and J lost 5, with 13 bases in between. The CDR3 DNA is TGTGCCATCAGAGACAGGGAGGGCGAGACCCAGTACTTC. Translating gives CAIRDREGETQYF.

The table lists this clone with a count of one. Compared with germline, one end of the junction differs, possibly owing to a read error. The chain's CDR3 is CASSLCYNEQLF. The CDR3 DNA reads TGCGCCAGCAGCCTGTGCTACAATGAGCAGCTCTTC. This chain uses TRBV5-1 with TRBJ2-1; D gene uncertain. The CDR3 spans 12 residues. Germline-derived CDR1 and CDR2 are SGHRS and YFSETQ.